These T cell receptor beta chains were read from a single sample in a study of blood T cell repertoires in COVID-19. The repertoire was sequenced with immunoSEQ multiplex PCR; TCRdb's copy has only in-frame clones and lacks some. Among fewer than 85,000 clones listed, approximately 90% were seen once. Sequencing was done on a sample of peripheral blood. The receptors come from a human donor in a cohort sampled during active COVID-19. CDR3s include the opening cysteine and the closing phenylalanine or tryptophan. Each record gives: clone size, V gene, J gene, D gene, CDR3 protein, CDR3 DNA. A D gene is named only where the DNA matches it firmly. Size is stated for part of the rows, as once, few or many counts, or as a class when the clone is expanded.

clone size: -; V gene: TRBV5-1; J gene: TRBJ1-1; D gene: TRBD1; CDR3 protein: CASSPTGGEENTEAFF; CDR3 DNA: TGCGCCAGCAGCCCTACAGGGGGAGAAGAGAACACTGAAGCTTTCTTT
clone size: -; V gene: TRBV11-2; J gene: TRBJ1-3; D gene: TRBD1; CDR3 protein: CASSLGQGSGNTIYF; CDR3 DNA: TGTGCCAGCAGCTTGGGACAGGGCTCTGGAAACACCATATATTTT
clone size: -; V gene: TRBV4-2; J gene: TRBJ2-1; D gene: -; CDR3 protein: CASSQETMESGEQFF; CDR3 DNA: TGTGCCAGCAGCCAAGAAACCATGGAGTCCGGTGAGCAGTTCTTC
clone size: once; V gene: TRBV5-5; J gene: TRBJ2-5; D gene: TRBD2; CDR3 protein: CASSLLGGGARETQYF; CDR3 DNA: TGTGCCAGCAGCTTATTAGGCGGGGGGGCTAGGGAGACCCAGTACTTC
clone size: -; V gene: TRBV3-1/TRBV3-2; J gene: TRBJ1-1; D gene: -; CDR3 protein: CASSQTPNTEAFF; CDR3 DNA: TGTGCCAGCAGCCAGACACCGAACACTGAAGCTTTCTTT
clone size: -; V gene: TRBV2; J gene: TRBJ2-7; D gene: -; CDR3 protein: CASSGGTYEQYF; CDR3 DNA: TGTGCCAGCAGTGGAGGGACTTACGAGCAGTACTTC
clone size: once; V gene: TRBV5-1; J gene: TRBJ2-5; D gene: TRBD2; CDR3 protein: CASSFGSAGGPETQYF; CDR3 DNA: TGCGCCAGCAGCTTTGGGAGTGCGGGGGGCCCTGAGACCCAGTACTTC
clone size: -; V gene: TRBV5-8; J gene: TRBJ1-1; D gene: TRBD1; CDR3 protein: CASSSGTGLPTEAFF; CDR3 DNA: TGTGCCAGCAGCTCCGGGACAGGGTTGCCTACTGAAGCTTTCTTT
clone size: -; V gene: TRBV20-1; J gene: TRBJ2-3; D gene: -; CDR3 protein: CSASRWGGIPDTQYF; CDR3 DNA: TGCAGTGCTAGTCGGTGGGGGGGCATCCCAGATACGCAGTATTTT
clone size: -; V gene: TRBV14; J gene: TRBJ1-2; D gene: -; CDR3 protein: CASSQAGTGGVGYTF; CDR3 DNA: TGTGCCAGCAGCCAAGCTGGTACAGGTGGGGTTGGCTACACCTTC
clone size: -; V gene: TRBV30; J gene: TRBJ2-3; D gene: -; CDR3 protein: CAWTAGSTDTQYF; CDR3 DNA: TGTGCCTGGACCGCGGGGAGCACAGATACGCAGTATTTT
clone size: -; V gene: TRBV7-2; J gene: TRBJ2-5; D gene: TRBD1; CDR3 protein: CASSSMGQGQETQYF; CDR3 DNA: TGTGCCAGCAGCTCGATGGGACAGGGGCAAGAGACCCAGTACTTC
clone size: -; V gene: TRBV15; J gene: TRBJ2-7; D gene: TRBD1; CDR3 protein: CATSSGTGTISYEQYF; CDR3 DNA: TGTGCCACCAGCAGCGGGACAGGGACGATCTCCTACGAGCAGTACTTC
clone size: -; V gene: TRBV9; J gene: TRBJ1-2; D gene: TRBD1; CDR3 protein: CASTPTGGQYGYTF; CDR3 DNA: TGTGCCAGCACCCCGACAGGGGGCCAGTATGGCTACACCTTC
clone size: -; V gene: TRBV10-3; J gene: TRBJ2-5; D gene: TRBD1; CDR3 protein: CAISGTGQGRPPQETQYF; CDR3 DNA: TGTGCCATCAGTGGAACCGGACAGGGTCGGCCCCCACAAGAGACCCAGTACTTC
clone size: once; V gene: TRBV5-1; J gene: TRBJ2-1; D gene: TRBD2; CDR3 protein: CASSRTSGAYNEQFF; CDR3 DNA: TGCGCCAGCAGCAGGACTAGCGGGGCCTACAATGAGCAGTTCTTC
clone size: -; V gene: TRBV4-1; J gene: TRBJ1-4; D gene: TRBD1; CDR3 protein: CASSQDQGAQGNEKLFF; CDR3 DNA: TGCGCCAGCAGCCAAGATCAGGGGGCTCAGGGTAATGAAAAACTGTTTTTT
clone size: -; V gene: TRBV28; J gene: TRBJ1-6; D gene: -; CDR3 protein: CASSSRGSYNSPLHF; CDR3 DNA: TGTGCCAGCAGTTCGAGAGGCTCCTATAATTCACCCCTCCACTTT
clone size: -; V gene: TRBV5-1; J gene: TRBJ2-5; D gene: -; CDR3 protein: CASSLIQGRQETQYF; CDR3 DNA: TGCGCCAGCAGCTTGATACAGGGTCGGCAAGAGACCCAGTACTTC
clone size: -; V gene: TRBV6-5; J gene: TRBJ1-1; D gene: -; CDR3 protein: CASSYSRVGTEAFF; CDR3 DNA: TGTGCCAGCAGTTACTCGAGGGTGGGCACTGAAGCTTTCTTT